The present T cell receptor (beta chain) was sequenced within a study of cytomegalovirus exposure and HLA in healthy donors. The PCR contained 60 Vbeta and 13 Jbeta primers. Clones were read by immunoSEQ multiplex PCR, and TCRdb kept only the in-frame ones, dropping some. This table has about 130,000 clones, 80% appearing once. The CDR3 covers 14 residues. The germline gives CDR1 SGHRS, CDR2 YFSETQ. Deletions cut 1 base from V and 6 bases from J, with 14 bases between. The chain has TRBV5-1 and TRBJ2-7; no clear D gene. The TCR sequence derives from a woman between 40 and 55 years old in good health and CMV-seronegative. Sequences were obtained from PBMCs. The CDR3 sequence: CASSLLSLSREQYF. In nucleotides, the CDR3 is TGCGCCAGCAGCTTGTTATCCCTCTCCCGCGAGCAGTACTTC.